This is a list of T cell receptor beta chains from one sample in a study of T cells in Graves' hyperthyroidism and ophthalmopathy. TCRdb reanalysed the multiplex PCR reads using MiXCR and keeps one entry per CDR3 protein. Found here are 270,000 or so distinct CDR3 sequences, around 15% of them singletons; the top ten hold over 25%. What was sequenced was blood. Receptor source: a woman between 45 and 60 years old with Graves' hyperthyroidism that later progressed to Graves' ophthalmopathy. Both conserved end residues are part of each CDR3. The D gene is left open where the match is weak. Size tells how often a clone was seen (once, few, many) or the class of an expanded clone, and some rows leave it out.

clone_size,d_call,j_call,v_call,cdr3_aa,cdr3_nt
many,TRBD2,TRBJ2-1,TRBV11-3,CASSLWGGNEQFF,TGTGCCAGCAGCTTATGGGGGGGCAATGAGCAGTTCTTC
many,.,TRBJ1-3,TRBV7-2,CASSLPRRGNTIYF,TGTGCCAGCAGCTTACCCCGACGAGGAAACACCATATATTTT
.,.,TRBJ2-6,TRBV20-1,CSARDQVSQGWANVLTF,TGCAGTGCTAGAGATCAGGTCAGCCAAGGCTGGGCCAACGTCCTGACTTTC
many,.,TRBJ2-1,TRBV6-1,CASLLNPHSYNEQFF,TGTGCCAGCCTTCTAAACCCACACTCCTACAATGAGCAGTTCTTC
.,.,TRBJ1-5,TRBV19,CASATGTLGNQPQHF,TGTGCCAGTGCCACAGGGACCCTCGGTAATCAGCCCCAGCATTTT
.,.,TRBJ1-3,TRBV20-1,CSARTPFSSSGNTIYF,TGCAGTGCTAGGACCCCCTTCTCGAGCTCTGGAAACACCATATATTTT
many,.,TRBJ1-5,TRBV2,CASTLTGSQPQHF,TGTGCCAGCACCCTGACAGGTTCTCAGCCCCAGCATTTT
.,.,TRBJ2-3,TRBV28,CASSPPLVAQDTDTQYF,TGTGCCAGCAGTCCGCCCCTTGTAGCGCAAGACACAGATACGCAGTATTTT
few,TRBD2,TRBJ2-1,TRBV6-9,CASSYRREEQFF,TGTGCCAGCAGTTACCGGCGGGAGGAGCAGTTCTTC
many,.,TRBJ2-1,TRBV14,CASSNVKWGEQFF,TGTGCCAGCAGCAACGTCAAATGGGGTGAGCAGTTCTTC
many,TRBD2,TRBJ2-7,TRBV6-2/TRBV6-3,CASSPLQTSGAYEQYF,TGTGCCAGCAGTCCGCTCCAGACTAGCGGAGCCTACGAGCAGTACTTC
few,.,TRBJ1-6,TRBV5-1,CASSLGRLISRNSPLHF,TGCGCCAGCAGCTTGGGACGGTTGATATCGCGGAATTCACCCCTCCACTTT
many,TRBD2,TRBJ2-7,TRBV12-3/TRBV12-4,CASNPGTSGFVYEQYF,TGTGCCAGCAATCCCGGGACTAGCGGTTTTGTATACGAGCAGTACTTC
many,.,TRBJ2-2,TRBV2,CASSDGVWASNTGELFF,TGTGCCAGCAGTGATGGGGTATGGGCTTCGAACACCGGGGAGCTGTTTTTT
.,.,TRBJ1-4,TRBV2,CASSVGIRGLLFF,TGTGCCAGCAGTGTGGGGATCAGGGGCCTACTGTTTTTT
many,.,TRBJ2-3,TRBV12-3/TRBV12-4,CASSFETQYF,TGTGCCAGCAGTTTTGAAACGCAGTATTTT
.,.,TRBJ2-1,TRBV18,CASSPLPDEQFF,TGTGCCAGCTCACCACTCCCGGATGAGCAGTTCTTC
many,TRBD2,TRBJ2-5,TRBV7-9,CASSRSPWTSGRETQYF,TGTGCCAGCAGCCGATCCCCATGGACTAGCGGGAGAGAGACCCAGTACTTC
.,.,TRBJ1-1,TRBV24-1,CATSDHGRTTEAFF,TGTGCCACCAGTGATCACGGACGGACCACTGAAGCTTTCTTT
.,TRBD2,TRBJ2-5,TRBV20-1,CSQMLEGGRSQETQYF,TGCAGTCAGATGCTAGAGGGCGGGAGATCCCAAGAGACCCAGTACTTC
many,.,TRBJ1-2,TRBV28,CASSLGQVEINYGYTF,TGTGCCAGCAGTTTAGGCCAGGTGGAGATTAACTATGGCTACACCTTC
many,.,TRBJ2-7,TRBV2,CASKVSNFASHSYEQYF,TGTGCCAGCAAGGTTTCAAATTTTGCCTCCCACTCCTACGAGCAGTACTTC
many,.,TRBJ2-1,TRBV5-1,CASSLAKSSVAYNEQFF,TGCGCCAGCAGCTTGGCCAAGTCTAGCGTCGCCTACAATGAGCAGTTCTTC
.,TRBD2,TRBJ2-3,TRBV11-2,CASSPDPISGGDTQYF,TGTGCCAGCAGCCCCGACCCCATCTCGGGGGGAGATACGCAGTATTTT
many,TRBD1,TRBJ2-7,TRBV18,CASSLRPGQGYEQYF,TGTGCCAGCTCACTCCGACCTGGACAGGGGTACGAGCAGTACTTC
many,.,TRBJ1-1,TRBV20-1,CSSLSGVWDTEAFF,TGCAGTTCCCTAAGTGGGGTTTGGGACACTGAAGCTTTCTTT
many,.,TRBJ1-6,TRBV2,CASRKRGNSPLHF,TGTGCCAGCAGGAAGCGGGGGAATTCACCCCTCCACTTT
many,.,TRBJ2-5,TRBV9,CASSPRGSSGYQETQYF,TGTGCCAGCAGTCCCAGGGGGAGTAGCGGATACCAAGAGACCCAGTACTTC
.,.,TRBJ1-3,TRBV7-9,CASSLAPLGPGNTIYF,TGTGCCAGCAGCTTAGCGCCGCTGGGGCCTGGAAACACCATATATTTT
few,.,TRBJ2-2,TRBV19,CASISRGYGELFF,TGTGCCAGTATATCTCGGGGGTACGGGGAGCTGTTTTTT
once,TRBD1,TRBJ2-2,TRBV5-1,CASSPGQGRVPGELFF,TGCGCCAGCAGCCCTGGACAGGGGAGGGTTCCCGGGGAGCTGTTTTTT
few,TRBD2,TRBJ2-3,TRBV20-1,CSAKEAGATDTQYF,TGCAGTGCAAAAGAAGCGGGAGCCACAGATACGCAGTATTTT
.,TRBD1,TRBJ1-2,TRBV20-1,CSARIDRGENYGYTF,TGCAGTGCTAGAATAGACAGGGGGGAGAACTATGGCTACACCTTC
.,TRBD2,TRBJ2-1,TRBV7-9,CASSLATLAGLGNEQFF,TGTGCCAGCAGCTTAGCTACTCTAGCGGGTCTCGGCAATGAGCAGTTCTTC
many,.,TRBJ2-2,TRBV12-3/TRBV12-4,CASSLSLAGELFF,TGTGCCAGCAGTTTAAGTCTAGCCGGGGAGCTGTTTTTT
.,TRBD2,TRBJ2-1,TRBV2,CASSSGREFF,TGTGCCAGCAGTAGCGGGAGAGAGTTCTTC
many,.,TRBJ2-3,TRBV5-1,CASSFASDTQYF,TGCGCCAGCAGCTTCGCGTCAGATACGCAGTATTTT
few,.,TRBJ1-1,TRBV18,CASSPGAPNTEAFF,TGTGCCAGCTCACCCGGGGCCCCGAACACTGAAGCTTTCTTT
.,TRBD2,TRBJ2-7,TRBV11-1,CASGPSGRAIYEQYF,TGTGCCAGCGGCCCTAGCGGGAGGGCCATCTACGAGCAGTACTTC
.,.,TRBJ1-5,TRBV9,CASSGGGVSNQPQHF,TGTGCCAGCAGCGGAGGGGGGGTTAGCAATCAGCCCCAGCATTTT
many,.,TRBJ1-1,TRBV5-1,CASSLEPGENTEAFF,TGCGCCAGCAGCTTGGAACCGGGGGAGAACACTGAAGCTTTCTTT
many,.,TRBJ1-5,TRBV24-1,CATSDPARDPNQPQHF,TGTGCCACCAGCGACCCCGCCCGGGACCCAAATCAGCCCCAGCATTTT
many,.,TRBJ2-5,TRBV20-1,CSARDLYAAAYQETQYF,TGCAGTGCTAGAGATCTCTACGCGGCTGCGTACCAAGAGACCCAGTACTTC
many,TRBD1,TRBJ2-7,TRBV10-3,CAISDDTGTGGYEQYF,TGTGCCATCAGTGACGACACCGGGACAGGGGGCTACGAGCAGTACTTC
few,.,TRBJ1-4,TRBV20-1,CSALQGSEEKLFF,TGCAGTGCGTTACAGGGATCGGAGGAAAAACTGTTTTTT
.,.,TRBJ2-5,TRBV20-1,CSARGPGVQETQYF,TGCAGTGCTCGGGGACCGGGGGTCCAAGAGACCCAGTACTTC
many,.,TRBJ2-5,TRBV28,CASRALGDDQETQYF,TGTGCCAGCAGAGCCCTTGGGGACGATCAAGAGACCCAGTACTTC
many,.,TRBJ2-1,TRBV2,CASNHFLANEQFF,TGTGCCAGCAATCATTTTCTAGCGAATGAGCAGTTCTTC
many,TRBD2,TRBJ2-3,TRBV5-1,CASEIAGGRTDTQYF,TGCGCCAGCGAGATAGCGGGAGGGCGCACAGATACGCAGTATTTT
few,.,TRBJ2-1,TRBV19,CASSMKFRNEQFF,TGTGCCAGTAGTATGAAGTTCCGCAATGAGCAGTTCTTC
.,.,TRBJ2-1,TRBV2,CASSVGLTHNEQFF,TGTGCCAGCAGTGTTGGCCTAACTCACAATGAGCAGTTCTTC
.,.,TRBJ1-1,TRBV13,CASRASREAFF,TGTGCCAGCAGGGCCTCGAGGGAAGCTTTCTTT
many,.,TRBJ2-2,TRBV3-1,CASRHREGGTGELFF,TGTGCCAGCAGACACAGGGAGGGGGGCACCGGGGAGCTGTTTTTT
.,.,TRBJ2-2,TRBV7-7,CASSPQGGELFF,TGTGCTAGCAGCCCCCAGGGCGGGGAGCTGTTTTTT